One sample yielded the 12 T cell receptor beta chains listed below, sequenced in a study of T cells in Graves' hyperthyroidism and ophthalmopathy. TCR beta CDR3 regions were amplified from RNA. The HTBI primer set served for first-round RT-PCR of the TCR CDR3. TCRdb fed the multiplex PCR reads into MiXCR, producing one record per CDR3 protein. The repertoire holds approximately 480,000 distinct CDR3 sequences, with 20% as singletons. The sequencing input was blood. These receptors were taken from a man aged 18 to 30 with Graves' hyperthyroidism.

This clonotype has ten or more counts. The CDR3 region has the DNA TGTGCCAGTTCCGGGATACCCTATCAGCCCCAGCATTTT. The encoded protein is CASSGIPYQPQHF. The chain links TRBV12-3 or TRBV12-4 to TRBJ1-5; D gene uncertain. The CDR3 covers 13 residues. Trimming cost V 9 bases and J 5 bases, with 14 bases left between them.

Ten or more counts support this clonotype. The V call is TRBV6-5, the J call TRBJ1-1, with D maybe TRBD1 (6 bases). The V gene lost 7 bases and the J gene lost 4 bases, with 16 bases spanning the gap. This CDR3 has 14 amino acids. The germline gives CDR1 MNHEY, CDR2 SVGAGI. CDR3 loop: CASTTAGRGTEAFF. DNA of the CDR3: TGTGCCAGCACTACCGCTGGCAGGGGCACTGAAGCTTTCTTT.

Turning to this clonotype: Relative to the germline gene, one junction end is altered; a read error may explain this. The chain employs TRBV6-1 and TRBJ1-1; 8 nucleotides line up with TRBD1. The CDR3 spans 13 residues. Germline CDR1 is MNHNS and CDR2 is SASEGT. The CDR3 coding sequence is TGTGCTAGCACAGGACAGGGAGGGATTGAAGCTTTCTTT. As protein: CASTGQGGIEAFF.

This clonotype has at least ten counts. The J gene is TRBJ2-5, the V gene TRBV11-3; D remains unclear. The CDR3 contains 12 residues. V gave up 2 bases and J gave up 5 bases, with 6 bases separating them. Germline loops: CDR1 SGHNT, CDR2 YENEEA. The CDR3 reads CASSLIYETQYF. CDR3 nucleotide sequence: TGTGCCAGCAGCTTAATTTACGAGACCCAGTACTTC.

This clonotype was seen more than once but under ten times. In DNA form, the CDR3 reads TGTGCCAGCAGCTTAGCAGGACACCGCAATCAGCCCCAGCATTTT. Translating it yields CASSLAGHRNQPQHF. V usage is TRBV7-8 and J usage is TRBJ1-5; D is perhaps TRBD1 (5 bases). Deletions cut 0 bases from V and 2 bases from J, with 8 bases between. This CDR3 region has 15 residues. The germline V gene has CDR1 SGHVS and CDR2 FQNEAQ.

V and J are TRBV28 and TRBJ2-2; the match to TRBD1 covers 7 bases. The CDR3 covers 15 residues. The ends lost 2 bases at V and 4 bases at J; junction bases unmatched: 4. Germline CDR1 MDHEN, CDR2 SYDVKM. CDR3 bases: TGTGCCAGCAGTTTAACAGGGGTTCGCACCGGGGAGCTGTTTTTT. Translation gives CASSLTGVRTGELFF.

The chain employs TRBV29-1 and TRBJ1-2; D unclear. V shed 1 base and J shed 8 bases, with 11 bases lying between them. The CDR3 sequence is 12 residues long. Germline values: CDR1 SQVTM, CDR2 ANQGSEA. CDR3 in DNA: TGCAGCGTTGAAGGGACTCTAGACGGCTACACCTTC. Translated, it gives CSVEGTLDGYTF.

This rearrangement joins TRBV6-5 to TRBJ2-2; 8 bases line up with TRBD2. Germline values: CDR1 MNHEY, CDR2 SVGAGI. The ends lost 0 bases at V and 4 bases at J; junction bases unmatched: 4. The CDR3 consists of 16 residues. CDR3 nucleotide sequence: TGTGCCAGCAGTTACTCGTTCGGGACTAGCACCGGGGAGCTGTTTTTT. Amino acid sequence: CASSYSFGTSTGELFF.

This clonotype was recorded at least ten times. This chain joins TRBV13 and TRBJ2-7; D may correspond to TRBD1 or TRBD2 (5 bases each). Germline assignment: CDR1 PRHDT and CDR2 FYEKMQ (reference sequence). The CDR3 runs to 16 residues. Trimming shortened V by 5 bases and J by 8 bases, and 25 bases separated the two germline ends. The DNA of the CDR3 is TGTGCCAGCAGCCCACTCGATGGGGGAGAAATCCACAAGCAGTACTTC. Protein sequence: CASSPLDGGEIHKQYF.

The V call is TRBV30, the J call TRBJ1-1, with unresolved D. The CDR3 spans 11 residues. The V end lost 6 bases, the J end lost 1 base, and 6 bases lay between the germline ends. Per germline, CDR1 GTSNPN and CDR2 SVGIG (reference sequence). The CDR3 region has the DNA TGTGCCTGCCGAGAGAACACTGAAGCTTTCTTT. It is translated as CACRENTEAFF.

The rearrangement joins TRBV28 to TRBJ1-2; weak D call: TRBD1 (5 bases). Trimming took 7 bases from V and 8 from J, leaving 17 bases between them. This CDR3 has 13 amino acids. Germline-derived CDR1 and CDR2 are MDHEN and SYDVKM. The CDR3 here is CASNQVGPEGYTF. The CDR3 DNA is TGTGCCAGCAACCAGGTGGGGCCTGAAGGCTACACCTTC.

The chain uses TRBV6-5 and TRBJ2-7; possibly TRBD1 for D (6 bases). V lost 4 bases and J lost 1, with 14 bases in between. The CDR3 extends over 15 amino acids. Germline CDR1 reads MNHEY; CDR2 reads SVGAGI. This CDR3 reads CASSLAGVDSYEQYF. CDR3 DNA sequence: TGTGCCAGCAGTTTAGCAGGGGTTGATTCCTACGAGCAGTACTTC.